The sequence of this T cell receptor beta chain was determined in a study of regulatory T cells in long-lasting Graves disease. CDR1 and CDR2 (germline): SNHLY, FYNNEI. CDR3 length: 15 residues. Germline trimming cut 2 bases from V and 1 base from J; bases unmatched to any gene: 2. Time point noted: newly diagnosed GD, antithyroid drugs for less than 3 months. The TCR library used RNA extracted from PBMCs. iRepertoire HTBI primers and Arm-PCR of CDR3 regions built TCR beta libraries. TCRdb reprocessed the multiplex PCR reads via MiXCR and lists one record per CDR3 protein. This table has 350,000 to 450,000 distinct CDR3 sequences, around 15% appearing once. This clonotype was found many times. This same sample was also taken into another study, of T cells in Graves' hyperthyroidism and ophthalmopathy.

This TCR was sampled from a middle-aged man with Graves disease. The V call is TRBV2, the J call TRBJ2-3; TRBD2 matches at 8 bases. This specimen was peripheral blood mononuclear cells (PBMCs), taken at new diagnosis, from a patient treated with antithyroid drugs. The CDR3 sequence is CASSEWRGGTDTQYF. The DNA for the CDR3 is TGTGCCAGCAGTGAATGGCGGGGGGGCACAGATACGCAGTATTTT.